This T cell receptor (beta chain) was captured by sequencing in a study of graft-versus-host responses after intestinal transplantation. On the study more broadly: Recipients across the board were started on anti-thymocyte globulin induction, then kept on tacrolimus and steroids for two to four years.

A remark on this clone: Its specificity is not known.

Study results and limitations: With peak circulating GvH clone levels came an association with early post-transplant HvG declines.

V was pared by 4 bases and J by 3 bases, with 8 bases of the junction left unmatched. The CDR3 has 15 amino acids. Germline assignment: CDR1 SGHAT and CDR2 FQDESV (reference sequence). Clones were sequenced by immunoSEQ multiplex PCR, and TCRdb holds only the in-frame ones, with some missing. The profile shows about 40,000 clones, 91% of them singletons. The chain recombines TRBV11-1 with TRBJ2-7, with TRBD2 matching over 8 bases. The clonotype was recovered from a human patient who received an intestinal transplant, so some T cells may come from the graft donor. Specimen: PBMCs, collected about 330 days after intestinal transplant. CDR3 nucleotides: TGTGCCAGCAGCTCTCCGGGACTAGAGGACTACGAGCAGTACTTC. Translating gives CASSSPGLEDYEQYF.